This T cell receptor beta chain derives from a study of blood T cell repertoires in COVID-19. Across the study: Nucleic acid was either cDNA or gDNA, and it came from T cells, B-cell-depleted T cells, or PBMCs.

Trimming removed 4 bases from V and 7 bases from J; junction bases left unmatched: 17. Germline lookup yields CDR1 KGHSH and CDR2 LQKENI. This CDR3 is built from 18 residues. Assay: immunoSEQ multiplex PCR; the TCRdb copy retains only in-frame clones and omits some. This sample carries over 200,000 clones, around 90% of them seen once, and the ten largest clones take about 1.3%. This clone was detected once. Clinical history as reported by participants underpinned cohort assignment. The sequencing input was PBMCs or T cells enriched from blood (not recorded which). The sequence derives from a man aged 25 to 40 who had recovered from COVID-19. The chain uses TRBV18 and TRBJ2-2, with TRBD1 identical over 8 bases. The CDR3 sequence: CASSLLQQGTGLLGELFF. The CDR3 coding sequence is TGTGCCAGCTCACTATTGCAACAGGGGACAGGACTTCTCGGGGAGCTGTTTTTT.